This T cell receptor (beta chain) was captured in a study of T-cell reconstitution after alpha-beta-depleted transplantation in children. This clonotype occurred once. Its antigen is unknown. Study-wide findings and caveats: Some patients owed their high day-60 TCRbeta diversity to surviving recipient T cells and thymic progenitors. After transplant, at about two months, alpha-beta T cells were reportedly derived from several hundred expanded graft clones. T-cell numbers and diversity one year post-transplant derived largely from freshly generated T cells.

Unique molecular identifiers were used in preparing the TCRbeta library. One entry per CDR3 protein, called by TCRdb with MiXCR from the PCR reads. The sample holds hundreds of thousands of distinct CDR3 sequences, around 9.2% seen once. Per germline, CDR1 SGHRS and CDR2 YFSETQ. This CDR3 has 15 residues. V dropped 3 bases and J dropped 6 bases, with 18 bases sitting between them. The genes are TRBV5-1 and TRBJ1-1, with TRBD1 as a possible D gene (5 bases). This receptor was taken from a male patient between 2 and 15 years old who had a stem cell transplant for acute myeloid leukemia, so the T cells may come from the graft donor. The source was PBMCs, mostly from graft donor cells, collected 360 days after TCRalphabeta/CD19-depleted stem cell transplant. CDR3 nucleotides: TGCGCCAGCAGCTCTCGACGGGGCTTGATCTCTGAAGCTTTCTTT. Translating gives CASSSRRGLISEAFF.